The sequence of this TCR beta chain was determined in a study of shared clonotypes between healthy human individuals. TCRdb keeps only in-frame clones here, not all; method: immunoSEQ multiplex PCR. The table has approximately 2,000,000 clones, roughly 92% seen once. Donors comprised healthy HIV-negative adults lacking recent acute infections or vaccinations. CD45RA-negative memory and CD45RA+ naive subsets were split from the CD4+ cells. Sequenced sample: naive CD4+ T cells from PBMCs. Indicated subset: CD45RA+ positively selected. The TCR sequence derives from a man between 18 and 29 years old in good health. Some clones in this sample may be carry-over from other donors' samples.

The CDR3 is CAWRLGGGTDTQYF. For the CDR3, the DNA is TGTGCCTGGCGACTAGGGGGCGGCACAGATACGCAGTATTTT. This chain links TRBV5-4 with TRBJ2-3, with TRBD1 as a possible D gene (7 bases). Trimming removed 10 bases from V and 1 base from J, with 16 bases in between. There are 14 residues in the CDR3. Germline CDR1 and CDR2: SGHNT and YYREEE (reference sequence).